A single sample gave rise to the 8 T cell receptor beta chains below, sequenced in a study of blood T cells in healthy people across ages. A sample-barcoded 5' primer and a J-beta primer mix were used in a second PCR of roughly 7 to 11 cycles. MiXCR, applied by TCRdb to the 5' RACE reads, yields one record per CDR3 protein. This table holds about 400,000 distinct CDR3 sequences, about 55% found once. The sequenced sample was blood. The receptors here all came from a man in his 60s in good health.

Worth noting for this clonotype: The junction departs from the called germline gene at one end, perhaps through a read error. The chain uses TRBV7-8 and TRBJ2-3, with 9 bases identical to TRBD2. CDR1 is SGHVS and CDR2 is FQNEAQ in the germline V gene. This CDR3 spans 17 amino acids. The CDR3 is CTSSLSGGNIWGDTQYF. The CDR3 nucleotides read TGTACCAGCAGCTTAAGCGGGGGGAATATATGGGGAGATACGCAGTATTTT.

The genes are TRBV11-1 and TRBJ2-5; D not certain. V lost 5 bases, J lost 1 base, and 17 bases lay in between. Germline CDR1 reads SGHAT; CDR2 reads FQDESV (reference sequence). The CDR3 covers 16 residues. DNA for the CDR3: TGTGCCAGCAGCCCTCTAATTGTCGCTGCCCAAGAGACCCAGTACTTC. Translation gives CASSPLIVAAQETQYF.

DNA for the CDR3: TGTGCCAGCAGTGAAATGGACAGGCTGACCCCCCTTTATGGCTACACCTTC. Amino acid sequence: CASSEMDRLTPLYGYTF. The chain has TRBV6-1 and TRBJ1-2; TRBD1 agrees at 7 bases. CDR1 is MNHNS and CDR2 is SASEGT in the germline V gene. There are 17 residues in the CDR3. V lost 2 bases, J lost 5 bases, and 14 bases stayed unmatched.

The gene calls are TRBV20-1 and TRBJ2-7; TRBD1 might be the D (5 bases). From germline, CDR1 is DFQATT and CDR2 SNEGSKA (reference sequence). With 3 bases removed from V and 0 bases from J, the gap between germline ends came to 12 bases. This CDR3 is 14 amino acids long. This CDR3 reads CSASASRASYEQYF. CDR3 coding DNA: TGCAGTGCTAGCGCTTCCAGGGCCTCCTACGAGCAGTACTTC.

Concerning this clonotype: The junction does not match germline at one end; this may be a read error. The chain links TRBV3-1 to TRBJ2-3; D is perhaps TRBD1 or TRBD2 (5 bases each). CDR3 size: 22 residues. Germline V lookup: CDR1 LGHDT, CDR2 YNNKEL (reference sequence). CDR3 coding DNA: TGTGCCAGCAGCCATCCTGGGGCCCCCAGAGGCCCCGGGACGAGGGGCACGGATACGCAGTATTTT. It is translated as CASSHPGAPRGPGTRGTDTQYF.

In this sample, this clonotype turned up a few times. The rearrangement links TRBV24-1 to TRBJ2-5; tentatively, D is TRBD1 (6 bases). V lost 9 bases and J lost 1, with 11 bases in between. From germline, CDR1 is KGHDR and CDR2 SFDVKD. The CDR3 loop spans 13 amino acids. The CDR3: CATGTGSQETQYF. CDR3 DNA sequence: TGTGCCACCGGTACAGGGTCCCAAGAGACCCAGTACTTC.

This sequence joins TRBV5-1 and TRBJ2-1; D unresolved. Trimming shortened V by 4 bases and J by 8 bases, and 7 bases separated the two germline ends. The CDR3 loop spans 11 amino acids. Germline CDR1 is SGHRS and CDR2 is YFSETQ. The CDR3 nucleotides read TGCGCCAGCAGCGCCTCCGATGAGCAGTTCTTC. It encodes CASSASDEQFF.

This clonotype was detected only a few times. The chain employs TRBV20-1 and TRBJ2-3; 11 bases map to TRBD2. The length of the CDR3 is 16 residues. The germline CDR1 and CDR2 sequences are DFQATT and SNEGSKA (reference sequence). The junction had 19 bases not matched to a gene; V was cut back by 6 bases and J by 11 bases. This CDR3 reads CSASGRVTSGEYGQYF. CDR3 bases: TGCAGTGCCTCAGGACGGGTGACTAGCGGGGAGTATGGGCAGTATTTT.